A selection of T cell receptor beta chains follows, all from one sample in a study of T cells in Graves' hyperthyroidism and ophthalmopathy. TCRdb processed the multiplex PCR reads anew with MiXCR; each CDR3 protein has one entry. The profile covers tens of thousands of distinct CDR3 sequences, with about 54% appearing a single time and approximately 30% taken by the ten largest. Sample: peripheral blood or thyroid tissue (not recorded which). These receptors all come from a man aged 18 to 30 with Graves' hyperthyroidism. The CDR3 runs from the conserved cysteine through the conserved F or W. A D gene is named only where the DNA matches it firmly. Part of the rows lack a size; the others show once, few, many or a class for expanded clones.

TRBJ1-1,once,NA,TRBV7-2,TGTGCCAGCAGCCCTCAGGGACGGGGAGGCACTGAAGCTTTCTTT,CASSPQGRGGTEAFF
TRBJ1-5,many,NA,TRBV7-8,TGTGCCAGCAGCTTAAAAGTTTCTATTGTAGGCAATCAGCCCCAGCATTTT,CASSLKVSIVGNQPQHF
TRBJ1-3,once,NA,TRBV5-1,TGCGCCAGCAGCAGCCGGGAGGGAAACACCATATACTTT,CASSSREGNTIYF
TRBJ2-2,NA,TRBD2,TRBV2,TGTGCCAGCAGTGAGGGACTAGCGGGAGGTTGGACCGGGGAGCTGTTTTTT,CASSEGLAGGWTGELFF
TRBJ1-1,NA,NA,TRBV25-1,TGTGCCAGCATCGGAACAGGAGTTAACACTGAAGCTTTCTTT,CASIGTGVNTEAFF
TRBJ1-1,few,NA,TRBV6-5,TGTGCCAGCAGTGAAAATCTCCTTGCCACCTTT,CASSENLLATF
TRBJ2-5,NA,NA,TRBV7-6,TGTGCCAGGATGATGGCCCAGTACTTC,CARMMAQYF
TRBJ2-2,NA,NA,TRBV18,TGTGCCAGCTCACCACCGCGGGGCCCAAACACCGGGGAGCTGTTTTTT,CASSPPRGPNTGELFF
TRBJ1-1,NA,TRBD1,TRBV15,TGTGCCGCCAGCAGCCAAGACAGGGGCGGCTCTGAAGCTTTCTTT,CAASSQDRGGSEAFF
TRBJ1-2,few,NA,TRBV5-8,TGTGCCAGCAGTTCGCAGGGTGGTGGCTACACCTTC,CASSSQGGGYTF
TRBJ1-5,many,TRBD1,TRBV28,TGTGCCAGCAGTTTACAGGGGGCGAGTCGCGAACAGCCCCAGCATTTT,CASSLQGASREQPQHF
TRBJ1-1,NA,TRBD1,TRBV20-1,TGCACTAGGGACAGGGGCACTGAAGCTTTCTTT,CTRDRGTEAFF
TRBJ1-5,many,NA,TRBV27,TGTGCCAGCAGTTTATATCCCAATCAGCCCCAGCATTTT,CASSLYPNQPQHF
TRBJ2-7,NA,NA,TRBV19,TGTGCCAGTAGTATAGGAACAGGGACCTACGAGCAGTACTTC,CASSIGTGTYEQYF
TRBJ2-7,many,TRBD2,TRBV27,TGTGCCAGCACAGCGACTAGCGGGTTAGAATACGAGCAGTACTTC,CASTATSGLEYEQYF
TRBJ1-1,NA,NA,TRBV15,TGTGCCACTAGCGACTCAGGAGGTGGGTACACTGGGGCTTTCTTT,CATSDSGGGYTGAFF
TRBJ1-4,many,TRBD1,TRBV28,TGTGCCAGCAGTTCTCTGGGACAGGCATTTTTT,CASSSLGQAFF
TRBJ2-5,NA,NA,TRBV7-2,TGTGCCAGCAGCTTAGCACAGGGAAGGTTGCGAGAGACCCAGTACTTC,CASSLAQGRLRETQYF
TRBJ1-6,NA,TRBD1,TRBV7-2,TGTGCCAGCAGTCTGACCGGGACAGCGAGGGATTCACCCCTCCACTTT,CASSLTGTARDSPLHF
TRBJ2-3,many,NA,TRBV7-2,TGTGCCAGCAGCGTACGGGGCACAGATACGCAGTATTTT,CASSVRGTDTQYF
TRBJ1-1,many,NA,TRBV5-1,TGCGCCAGCAGCTTGGTTATACGGAACACTGAAGCTTTCTTT,CASSLVIRNTEAFF
TRBJ1-1,NA,NA,TRBV10-3,TGTGCCATCAGTGTGGTAGGCAGTGAAGCTTTCTTT,CAISVVGSEAFF
TRBJ2-7,NA,NA,TRBV7-2,TGTGCCAGCAGCCTAGTTGGGGAATACGAGCAGTACTTC,CASSLVGEYEQYF
TRBJ2-7,NA,TRBD1,TRBV7-2,TGTGCCAGCAGCTTAGAAGGCGGGACAGGGGGCGACTACGAGCAGTACTTC,CASSLEGGTGGDYEQYF
TRBJ1-2,many,NA,TRBV28,TGTGCCAGCAGTTTATGGGAGGGGACGAATGGCTACACCTTC,CASSLWEGTNGYTF
TRBJ1-5,many,NA,TRBV5-6,TGTGCCAGCAGCTTGACGACAGCTAGCAATCAGCCCCAGCATTTT,CASSLTTASNQPQHF
TRBJ2-7,medium-sized,TRBD2,TRBV29-1,TGCAGCGTTGAAGAAATAGCGACGGGAGGCTCGACCTACGAGCAGTACTTC,CSVEEIATGGSTYEQYF
TRBJ2-2,many,TRBD1,TRBV6-5,TGTGCCAGCAGGCCCCAGGGGGCGAACACCGGGGAGCTGTTTTTT,CASRPQGANTGELFF
TRBJ2-2,NA,TRBD1,TRBV29-1,TGCAGCGTTGGGACAGGGGGCTCAGCGAACACCGGGGAGCTGTTTTTT,CSVGTGGSANTGELFF
TRBJ1-1,few,TRBD1,TRBV29-1,TGCAGCGGAAACAGGGGGGACACTGAAGCTTTCTTT,CSGNRGDTEAFF
TRBJ1-4,many,NA,TRBV25-1,TGTGCCAGCAGTGAAGCCAGGGAGGGTGAAAAACTGTTTTTT,CASSEAREGEKLFF
TRBJ2-2,many,NA,TRBV29-1,TGCAGCGTGGCGGGCCCCGGGGAGCTGTTTTTT,CSVAGPGELFF
TRBJ1-5,many,NA,TRBV28,TGTGCCAGCAGTTTCCAGATTAGCAATCAGCCCCAGCATTTT,CASSFQISNQPQHF
TRBJ2-7,NA,NA,TRBV24-1,TGTGCCACCAGTGATTCTAAGGACGTATCCTATGAGCAGTACTTC,CATSDSKDVSYEQYF
TRBJ2-5,NA,NA,TRBV5-8,TGTGCCAGCCGGGGTGTCGGAGAGACCCAGTACTTC,CASRGVGETQYF
TRBJ2-5,few,TRBD2,TRBV20-1,TGCAGTGCAGGACTAGCGGGTGCAGCAGGGGAGACCCAGTACTTC,CSAGLAGAAGETQYF